Listed here is a single T cell receptor (beta chain). What it binds is unknown. One end of the junction does not line up with germline, which may come from a read error. The same CDR3 also results from other DNA sequences found in this sample. These data come from a study of shared clonotypes between healthy human individuals. Whole-study results and caveats: Non-shared clonotypes were found to have lower generation probabilities than the clonotypes that were shared by all four of the sorted-subset donors. Deeper or shallower sequencing was expected to change how clonotypes are shared among donors.

Per the original data handling: Junction-only sequences without quality scores were provided by ImmunoSEQ, so filtering was different. Method: immunoSEQ multiplex PCR; TCRdb's copy keeps in-frame clones and lacks some. V and J calls and clone size follow that table, whereas D and trimming were derived from the DNA. The sample has some 2,100,000 clones; 95% are singletons. Per germline, CDR1 DFQATT and CDR2 SNEGSKA (reference sequence). This CDR3 is built from 10 residues. Specimen: naive CD4+ T cells sorted from blood. Subset here: CD45RA+ positively selected. The source is a young man in good health. The V and J genes are TRBV20-1 and TRBJ2-5; D is undetermined. The CDR3 spells CSAREETQYF. CDR3 bases: TGCAGTGCTCGAGAAGAGACCCAGTACTTC.